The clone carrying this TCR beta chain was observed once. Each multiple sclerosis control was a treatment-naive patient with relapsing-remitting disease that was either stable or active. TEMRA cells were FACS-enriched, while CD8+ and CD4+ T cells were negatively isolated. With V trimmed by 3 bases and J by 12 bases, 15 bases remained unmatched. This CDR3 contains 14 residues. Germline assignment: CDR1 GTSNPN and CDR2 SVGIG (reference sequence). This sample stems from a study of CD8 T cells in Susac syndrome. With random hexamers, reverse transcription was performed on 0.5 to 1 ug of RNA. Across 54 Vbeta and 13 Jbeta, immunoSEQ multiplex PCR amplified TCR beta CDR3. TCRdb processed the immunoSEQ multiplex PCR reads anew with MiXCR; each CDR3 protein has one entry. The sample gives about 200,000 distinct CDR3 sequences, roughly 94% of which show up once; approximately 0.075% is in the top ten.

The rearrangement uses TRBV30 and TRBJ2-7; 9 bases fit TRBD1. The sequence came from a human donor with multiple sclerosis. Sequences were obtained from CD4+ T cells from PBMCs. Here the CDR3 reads CAWRDPGQGGFRYF. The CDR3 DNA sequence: TGTGCCTGGAGGGACCCGGGACAGGGAGGGTTTCGGTACTTC. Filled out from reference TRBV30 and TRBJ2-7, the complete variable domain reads SQTIHQWPATLVQPVGSPLSLECTVEGTSNPNLYWYRQAAGRGLQLLFYSVGIGQISSEVPQNLSASRPQDRQFILSSKKLLLSDSGFYLCAWRDPGQGGFRYFGPGTRLTVT.